Ten or more counts support the clone carrying this TCR beta chain. The antigen remains undetermined. This sample was taken from a study of shared clonotypes between healthy human individuals. Execution of the assay was at deep level. Template amounts of roughly 0.3 ug DNA, 25,000 to 30,000 T cell genomes, were employed in unsorted PBMC replicate PCRs. The protocol was immunoSEQ multiplex PCR, while the TCRdb copy is restricted to in-frame clones and leaves out a portion. Here the sample spans about 99,000 clones, less than 60% being singletons. This CDR3 has 13 amino acids. V was pared by 6 bases and J by 9 bases, with 17 bases between. Germline CDR1 is MDHEN and CDR2 is SYDVKM. General study findings and limits: Only a few donors were included, so the genetic and exposure-history diversity represented was limited.

The clonotype comes from a woman aged 35 to 49 in good health. Some clones in this sample may be carry-over from other donors' samples. Material for sequencing was PBMCs. The V gene is TRBV28, the J gene TRBJ2-5; tentatively, D is TRBD2 (7 bases). The CDR3 nucleotides read TGTGCCAGCAGATCTCGAGGGGGGGAGGCCCAGTACTTC. Its protein is CASRSRGGEAQYF.